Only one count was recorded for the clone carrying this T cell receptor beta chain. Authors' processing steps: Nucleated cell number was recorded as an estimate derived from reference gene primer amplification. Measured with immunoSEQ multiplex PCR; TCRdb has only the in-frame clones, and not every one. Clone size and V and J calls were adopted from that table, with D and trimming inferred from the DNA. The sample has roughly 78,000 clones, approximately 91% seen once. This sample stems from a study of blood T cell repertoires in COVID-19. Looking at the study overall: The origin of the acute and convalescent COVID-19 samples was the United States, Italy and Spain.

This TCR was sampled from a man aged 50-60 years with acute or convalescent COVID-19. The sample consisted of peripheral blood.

The DNA of the CDR3 is TGTGCCAGCAGCCATGACTCTAGCGGCGGTGAGCAGTTCTTC. It codes for CASSHDSSGGEQFF. The chain employs TRBV4-2 and TRBJ2-1; the match to TRBD2 covers 7 bases. With V trimmed by 3 bases and J by 9 bases, 8 bases remained unmatched. The germline gives CDR1 LGHNA, CDR2 YNFKEQ. This CDR3 spans 14 amino acids.